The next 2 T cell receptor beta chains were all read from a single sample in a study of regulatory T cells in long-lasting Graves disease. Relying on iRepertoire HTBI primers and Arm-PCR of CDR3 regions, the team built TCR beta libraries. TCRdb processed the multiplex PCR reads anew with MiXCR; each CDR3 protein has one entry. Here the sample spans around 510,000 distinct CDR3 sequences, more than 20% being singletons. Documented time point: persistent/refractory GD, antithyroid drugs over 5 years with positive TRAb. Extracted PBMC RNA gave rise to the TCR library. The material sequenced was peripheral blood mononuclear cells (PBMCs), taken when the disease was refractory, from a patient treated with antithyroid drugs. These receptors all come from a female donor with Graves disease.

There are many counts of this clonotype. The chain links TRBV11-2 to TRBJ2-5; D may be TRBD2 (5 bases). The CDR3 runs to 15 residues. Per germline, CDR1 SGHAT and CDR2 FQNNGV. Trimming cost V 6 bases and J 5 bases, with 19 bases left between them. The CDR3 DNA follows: TGTGCCAGCAGTCCAACGGGTCCCTCGGGGGAGACCCAGTACTTC. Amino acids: CASSPTGPSGETQYF.

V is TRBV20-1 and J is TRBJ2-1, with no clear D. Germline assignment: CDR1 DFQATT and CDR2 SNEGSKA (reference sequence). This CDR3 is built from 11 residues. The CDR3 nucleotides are TGCAGCTCCCCCGGAGTCAATGAGCAGTTCTTC. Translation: CSSPGVNEQFF.